Below, 17 T cell receptor beta chains from the same sample are listed, as sequenced in a study of blood T cells in healthy people across ages. Then a second PCR, running about 7 to 11 cycles, was carried out with a sample-barcoded 5' primer and a J-beta primer mix. Each CDR3 protein gets one entry after TCRdb re-called the 5' RACE reads with MiXCR. The sample lists 1 million or so distinct CDR3 sequences; more than 40% were seen once. The material sequenced was blood. The receptors come from a woman between 55 and 75 years old in good health.

This clonotype was counted only a few times. As DNA, the CDR3 is TGTGCCAGCAGCGGGAAAACAGATACGCAGTATTTT. This gives the protein CASSGKTDTQYF. The V gene is TRBV9, the J gene TRBJ2-3; D is ambiguous. Germline-derived CDR1 and CDR2 are SGDLS and YYNGEE. V was cut by 3 bases and J by 3 bases, with 5 bases left in between. The CDR3 loop spans 12 amino acids.

The chain employs TRBV15 and TRBJ2-4, with TRBD2 matching over 9 bases. The length of the CDR3 is 16 residues. CDR1 and CDR2 (germline): LNHNV, YYDKDF (reference sequence). V lost 0 bases and J lost 6; bases outside the gene matches: 6. The CDR3 reads CATSRDPAGGRNIQYF. The CDR3 nucleotides read TGTGCCACCAGCAGAGATCCAGCGGGGGGCAGAAACATTCAGTACTTC. Based on the CDR3 plus reference TRBV15 and TRBJ2-4, the full variable domain is DAMVIQNPRYQVTQFGKPVTLSCSQTLNHNVMYWYQQKSSQAPKLLFHYYDKDFNNEADTPDNFQSRRPNTSFCFLDIRSPGLGDTAMYLCATSRDPAGGRNIQYFGAGTRLSVL.

V and J are TRBV6-6 and TRBJ2-5; 8 bases map to TRBD1. The CDR3 is 13 residues long. The trim removed 10 bases at V and 1 base at J, leaving 5 bases unmatched. Looked up from germline, CDR1 is MNHNY and CDR2 is SVGAGI (reference sequence). CDR3 loop: CATGDRGQETQYF. The CDR3 DNA follows: TGTGCCACAGGAGACAGGGGCCAAGAGACCCAGTACTTC.

This chain joins TRBV5-4 and TRBJ2-7; TRBD2 might be the D (6 bases). Looked up from germline, CDR1 is SGHNT and CDR2 is YYREEE (reference sequence). V dropped 4 bases and J dropped 6 bases, with 23 bases sitting between them. CDR3 length: 16 amino acids. The CDR3 sequence: CASSPPGGTQPSEQYF. The CDR3 DNA reads as TGTGCCAGCAGCCCGCCCGGTGGGACTCAACCCTCCGAGCAGTACTTC.

The chain is built from TRBV9 and TRBJ2-5, with no clear D. The germline V and J ends were trimmed by 0 bases and 5 bases, with 5 bases remaining between them. The CDR3 consists of 12 residues. Germline CDR1 SGDLS, CDR2 YYNGEE. This chain's CDR3 is CASSVAEETQYF. CDR3 DNA: TGTGCCAGCAGCGTAGCTGAGGAGACCCAGTACTTC.

This clonotype was counted a few times. The V and J genes are TRBV5-1 and TRBJ2-3; D remains ambiguous. CDR1 is SGHRS and CDR2 is YFSETQ in the germline V gene. The CDR3 loop spans 13 amino acids. Trimming stripped 4 bases from V and 4 bases from J, with 10 bases between. The CDR3 bases are TGCGCCAGCAGCGTGGATAGGTCAGATACGCAGTATTTT. This sequence encodes CASSVDRSDTQYF. The entire variable domain, with the rest obtained from reference TRBV5-1 and TRBJ2-3, is as follows: KAGVTQTPRYLIKTRGQQVTLSCSPISGHRSVSWYQQTPGQGLQFLFEYFSETQRNKGNFPGRFSGRQFSNSRSEMNVSTLELGDSALYLCASSVDRSDTQYFGPGTRLTVL.

The V and J genes are TRBV7-8 and TRBJ2-2; 9 bases fit TRBD2. The germline V gene encodes CDR1 SGHVS and CDR2 FQNEAQ. V lost 4 bases, J lost 7 bases, and 10 bases stayed unmatched. The length of the CDR3 is 16 residues. CDR3 sequence (DNA): TGTGCCAGCAGCTCCGGACTAGCGAGACAGGGCGGGGAGCTGTTTTTT. Amino acid sequence: CASSSGLARQGGELFF.

The chain carries TRBV27 and TRBJ1-5; TRBD1 agrees at 7 bases. V lost 7 bases to trimming and J lost 6 bases; unmatched junction nucleotides: 6. This CDR3 has 13 residues. Looked up from germline, CDR1 is MNHEY and CDR2 is SMNVEV (reference sequence). For the CDR3, the DNA is TGTGCCAGCACGACAGGGTGGGCTCAGCCCCAGCATTTT. Translated: CASTTGWAQPQHF.

The J gene is TRBJ2-7, the V gene TRBV7-9; possible D gene TRBD1, 5 bases. V lost 3 bases to trimming and J lost 5 bases, with 14 bases between them. The CDR3 spans 14 residues. The germline V gene has CDR1 SEHNR and CDR2 FQNEAQ (reference sequence). CDR3 coding DNA: TGTGCCAGCAGCTTTCTGGACAAGCCCCACGAGCAGTACTTC. Translation gives CASSFLDKPHEQYF.

The V and J genes are TRBV5-1 and TRBJ2-3; 12 bases are a match to TRBD2. V shed 7 bases and J 5 bases; nucleotides not matched to a gene: 5. This CDR3 contains 14 residues. The germline CDR1 and CDR2 sequences are SGHRS and YFSETQ. CDR3 DNA: TGCGCCAGCGGACTAGCGGGACTGGTAGATACGCAGTATTTT. The encoded protein is CASGLAGLVDTQYF.

The rearrangement joins TRBV29-1 to TRBJ1-2; D is ambiguous. This CDR3 has 11 residues. V was trimmed by 4 bases and J by 8 bases, leaving 11 bases between them. Germline CDR1 and CDR2: SQVTM and ANQGSEA. In DNA, the CDR3 is TGCAGCGTTGTAGGAGAGTGGGGCTACACCTTC. Its protein is CSVVGEWGYTF. The variable domain in full, with the rest retrieved from reference TRBV29-1 and TRBJ1-2, is SAVISQKPSRDICQRGTSLTIQCQVDSQVTMMFWYRQQPGQSLTLIATANQGSEATYESGFVIDKFPISRPNLTFSTLTVSNMSPEDSSIYLCSVVGEWGYTFGSGTRLTVV.

This clonotype has more than one count but fewer than ten. The chain carries TRBV7-6 and TRBJ2-3, with D unresolved. The CDR3 sequence is 13 residues long. The germline V gene has CDR1 SGHVS and CDR2 FNYEAQ. Trimming left V 2 bases short and J 6 bases short, with 9 bases between. The CDR3 DNA is TGTGCCAGCAGCTTAAAGGGATTTGATACGCAGTATTTT. This sequence encodes CASSLKGFDTQYF.

This clonotype was seen repeatedly, ten times or more. This sequence joins TRBV12-3 or TRBV12-4 and TRBJ2-5, with D possibly matching TRBD1 (6 bases). The CDR3 is 14 amino acids. The germline V and J ends were trimmed by 3 bases and 2 bases, with 10 bases remaining between them. CDR3 amino acids: CASSLGAGQETQYF. The CDR3 region has the DNA TGTGCCAGCAGTTTGGGGGCAGGTCAAGAGACCCAGTACTTC.

This clonotype was seen more than once but under ten times. The chain uses TRBV13 and TRBJ2-5, with 8 bases lining up with TRBD2. The J call may be mistaken, given a closer DNA end match to TRBJ2-7. Germline CDR1 and CDR2: PRHDT and FYEKMQ (reference sequence). The CDR3 is 14 amino acids. This CDR3 reads CASSSGTRVSEQYF. CDR3 nucleotides: TGTGCCAGCAGCTCCGGGACTAGAGTCAGCGAGCAGTACTTC.

The rearrangement uses TRBV18 and TRBJ2-1; D gene uncertain. The CDR3 covers 14 residues. In germline, CDR1 is KGHSH, CDR2 LQKENI. Between the trimmed V and J ends, which lost 3 bases and 1 base, there was a span of 7 bases. The CDR3 reads CASSPDGSYNEQFF. The CDR3 DNA reads TGTGCCAGCTCACCCGACGGTTCCTACAATGAGCAGTTCTTC.

The chain combines TRBV15 with TRBJ2-4; D is uncertain. V was shortened by 0 bases and J by 1 base, with 7 bases between the two germline ends. Germline CDR1 is LNHNV and CDR2 is YYDKDF (reference sequence). This CDR3 has 15 amino acids. For the CDR3, the DNA is TGTGCCACCAGCAGAGATCTGGAGGCCAAAAACATTCAGTACTTC. It codes for CATSRDLEAKNIQYF.

The sample holds one count of this clonotype. The chain links TRBV20-1 to TRBJ2-5, with D tentatively TRBD2 (6 bases). This CDR3 has 15 amino acids. V was cut by 0 bases and J by 4 bases, with 15 bases left in between. Looked up from germline, CDR1 is DFQATT and CDR2 is SNEGSKA (reference sequence). Here the CDR3 reads CSARDMAGFTETQYF. In DNA, the CDR3 is TGCAGTGCTAGAGATATGGCGGGGTTTACAGAGACCCAGTACTTC.